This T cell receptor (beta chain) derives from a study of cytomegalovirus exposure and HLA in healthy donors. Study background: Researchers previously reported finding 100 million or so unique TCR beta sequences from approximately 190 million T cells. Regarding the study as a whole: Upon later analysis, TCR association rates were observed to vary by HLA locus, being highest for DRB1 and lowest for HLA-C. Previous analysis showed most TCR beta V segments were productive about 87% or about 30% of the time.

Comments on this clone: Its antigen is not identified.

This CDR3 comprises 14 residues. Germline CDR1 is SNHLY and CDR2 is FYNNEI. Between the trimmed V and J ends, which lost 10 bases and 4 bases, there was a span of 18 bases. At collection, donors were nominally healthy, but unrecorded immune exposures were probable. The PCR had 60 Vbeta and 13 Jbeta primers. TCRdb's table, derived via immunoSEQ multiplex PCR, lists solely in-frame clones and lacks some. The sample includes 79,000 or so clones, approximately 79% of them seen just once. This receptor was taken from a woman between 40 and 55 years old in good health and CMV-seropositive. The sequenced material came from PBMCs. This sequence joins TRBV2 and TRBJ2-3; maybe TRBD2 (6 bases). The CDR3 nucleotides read TGTGCCAACCGACTAGTTTCGACTTCAGATACGCAGTATTTT. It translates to CANRLVSTSDTQYF.